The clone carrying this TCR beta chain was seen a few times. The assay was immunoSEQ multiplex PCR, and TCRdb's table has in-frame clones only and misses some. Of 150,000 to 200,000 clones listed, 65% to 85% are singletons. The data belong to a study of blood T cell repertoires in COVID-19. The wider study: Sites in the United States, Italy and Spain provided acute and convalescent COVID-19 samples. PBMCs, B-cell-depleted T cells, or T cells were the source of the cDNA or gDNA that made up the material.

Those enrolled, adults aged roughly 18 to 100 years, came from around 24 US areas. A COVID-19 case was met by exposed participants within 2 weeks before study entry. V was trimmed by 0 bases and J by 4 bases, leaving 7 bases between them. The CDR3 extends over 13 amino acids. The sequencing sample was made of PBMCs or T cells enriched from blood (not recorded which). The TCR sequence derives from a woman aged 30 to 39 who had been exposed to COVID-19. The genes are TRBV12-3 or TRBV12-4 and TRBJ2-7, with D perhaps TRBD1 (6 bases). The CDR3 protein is CASSLADSYEQYF. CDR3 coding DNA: TGTGCCAGCAGTTTAGCGGACAGTTACGAGCAGTACTTC.